The sequence of this T cell receptor beta chain was determined in a study of T cells in Graves' hyperthyroidism and ophthalmopathy. V gave up 2 bases and J gave up 7 bases, with 14 bases separating them. CDR1 and CDR2 from the germline V gene are GTSNPN and SVGIG (reference sequence). The CDR3 is 13 amino acids. The CDR3 regions of TCR beta were amplified from RNA transcripts. The TCR CDR3 first-round RT-PCR relied on the HTBI primer set. MiXCR, applied by TCRdb to the multiplex PCR reads, yields one record per CDR3 protein. Of approximately 150,000 distinct CDR3 sequences listed, about a tenth were seen once; the top ten hold less than 25%. Hyperthyroidism in the patients, aged 18 to 65, was newly diagnosed and under 2 months in duration. Diagnosing involved the use of clinical symptoms, serum thyroxine and TRAb, thyroid ultrasound and orbital computed tomography. A sample of blood taken at first hyperthyroidism diagnosis preceded any ophthalmopathy symptoms.

This clonotype came up many times. The source of this sequence is a woman under 30 with Graves' hyperthyroidism that later progressed to Graves' ophthalmopathy. Material: blood. V and J are TRBV30 and TRBJ2-5; possibly TRBD2 for D (5 bases). The CDR3 loop is CAWSSSGTGTQYF. CDR3 DNA sequence: TGTGCCTGGAGTTCGTCGGGAACGGGGACCCAGTACTTC.